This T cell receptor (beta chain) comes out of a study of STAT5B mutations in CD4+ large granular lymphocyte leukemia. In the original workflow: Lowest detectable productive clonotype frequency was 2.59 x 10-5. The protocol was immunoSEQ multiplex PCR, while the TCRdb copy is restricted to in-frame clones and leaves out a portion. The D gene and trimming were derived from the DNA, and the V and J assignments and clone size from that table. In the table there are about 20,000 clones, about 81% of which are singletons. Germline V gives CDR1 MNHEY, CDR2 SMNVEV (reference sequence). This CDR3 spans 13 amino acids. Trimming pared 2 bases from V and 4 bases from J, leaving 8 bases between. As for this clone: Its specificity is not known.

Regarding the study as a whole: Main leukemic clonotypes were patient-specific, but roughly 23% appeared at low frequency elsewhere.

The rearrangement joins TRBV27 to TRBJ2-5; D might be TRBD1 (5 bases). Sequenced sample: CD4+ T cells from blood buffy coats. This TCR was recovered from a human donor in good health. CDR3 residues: CASSLQGRETQYF. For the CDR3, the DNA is TGTGCCAGCAGTTTACAGGGCCGAGAGACCCAGTACTTC.